This entry describes one TCR beta chain. Its specificity is not known. The data were obtained in a study of blood T cells in healthy people across ages. Study-level results: Donor CMV infection status was unknown, possibly confounding age-related changes in expanded clonotypes.

CDR3 length equals 16 residues. V lost 1 base and J lost 0; bases outside the gene matches: 6. Germline assignment: CDR1 SQVTM and CDR2 ANQGSEA. Then a second PCR, running about 6 to 12 cycles, was carried out with a sample-barcoded 5' primer and a J-beta primer mix. Each CDR3 protein gets one entry after TCRdb re-called the 5' RACE reads with MiXCR. The table lists around 1,800,000 distinct CDR3 sequences, about 39% of them singletons. Sequences were obtained from blood. The sequence derives from a human donor in good health. The genes are TRBV29-1 and TRBJ2-1; 7 nucleotides agree with TRBD2. CDR3 region: CSVEGSSGSSYNEQFF. The CDR3 nucleotides are TGCAGCGTTGAAGGCTCTAGCGGTAGCTCCTACAATGAGCAGTTCTTC.